The 18 T cell receptor beta chains in this list originate from one sample, sequenced in a study of cytomegalovirus exposure and HLA in healthy donors. The primer mix had 60 Vbeta and 13 Jbeta primers. Method: immunoSEQ multiplex PCR; TCRdb's copy keeps in-frame clones and lacks some. This sample yields about 150,000 clones, of which about 80% are seen a single time; more than 10% belongs to the top ten. Sequenced: PBMCs. Receptor source: a man aged 25 to 40 in good health and CMV-seropositive.

The chain joins TRBV5-4 to TRBJ2-7; no reliable D call. Trimming took 0 bases from V and 0 from J, leaving 7 bases between them. This CDR3 region has 14 residues. CDR1 and CDR2 (germline): SGHNT, YYREEE (reference sequence). The CDR3 DNA reads as TGTGCCAGCAGCTTGGGCCCGAGCTCCTACGAGCAGTACTTC. It encodes CASSLGPSSYEQYF.

The V and J genes are TRBV25-1 and TRBJ2-5; D possibly corresponds to TRBD2 (6 bases). The V end was cut by 1 base, the J end by 5 bases, with 23 bases between. The CDR3 contains 18 residues. The germline gives CDR1 MGHDK, CDR2 SYGVNS. The CDR3 nucleotides read TGTGCCAGCAGTGAATCATCGGGAAGGCGGGGCCCGGCGGAGACCCAGTACTTC. Translated: CASSESSGRRGPAETQYF.

V and J are TRBV5-1 and TRBJ1-2; 10 bases match TRBD1. Germline V gene lookup returns CDR1 SGHRS and CDR2 YFSETQ. The CDR3 extends over 13 amino acids. V lost 4 bases to trimming and J lost 8 bases; unmatched junction nucleotides: 5. The CDR3 here is CASSTGQGIGYTF. CDR3 sequence (DNA): TGCGCCAGCAGCACGGGACAGGGGATAGGCTACACCTTC.

The V call is TRBV7-3, the J call TRBJ2-7, with 7 bases aligning to TRBD2. Germline CDR1 SGHTA, CDR2 FQGTGA. This CDR3 spans 18 amino acids. Losses at the gene ends were 5 bases for V and 5 bases for J; bases not matched to a gene: 21. As DNA, the CDR3 is TGTGCCAGCAGCCCCCAAGGCGGTCAGCTCGGGAGGATCGACGAGCAGTACTTC. Translated: CASSPQGGQLGRIDEQYF.

The genes are TRBV6-6 and TRBJ2-7; 7 nucleotides align to TRBD1. The trim removed 0 bases at V and 6 bases at J, leaving 5 bases unmatched. The CDR3 is made up of 14 amino acids. Germline CDR1 reads MNHNY; CDR2 reads SVGAGI (reference sequence). The CDR3 nucleotides read TGTGCCAGCAGTTACTCCAGGGGGATTGGCGAGCAGTACTTC. Residues: CASSYSRGIGEQYF.

V gene TRBV29-1 combines with J gene TRBJ2-5; D perhaps matches TRBD2 (6 bases). The CDR3 has 13 residues. Trimming removed 3 bases at V and 6 bases at J, with 14 bases between. Germline lookup yields CDR1 SQVTM and CDR2 ANQGSEA. This CDR3 is CSVDQTSRKTQYF. The CDR3 region has the DNA TGCAGCGTTGACCAGACTAGTAGGAAGACCCAGTACTTC.

CDR3 nucleotide sequence: TGTGCCAGCAGTCCCCGCTCGGGCGGGGGGGCCTACGAGCAGTACTTC. Translation: CASSPRSGGGAYEQYF. J is TRBJ2-7 and V is TRBV27; 9 bases match TRBD2. V lost 5 bases, J lost 2 bases, and 10 bases stayed unmatched. CDR3 length: 16 residues. Germline V gene sequence: CDR1 MNHEY, CDR2 SMNVEV (reference sequence).

This clone has only a few counts. This chain joins TRBV20-1 and TRBJ2-7; D is unclear. The V gene's germline CDR1 is DFQATT and CDR2 SNEGSKA (reference sequence). V lost 5 bases, J lost 7 bases, and 12 bases lay in between. The CDR3 has 11 residues. CDR3 in amino acids: CSASPRVEQYF. The CDR3 nucleotides are TGCAGTGCTTCGCCTAGAGTAGAGCAGTACTTC.

This chain links TRBV4-1 with TRBJ2-3; D may be TRBD1 (5 bases). This CDR3 is 17 amino acids long. The V gene's germline CDR1 is MGHRA and CDR2 YSYEKL. V lost 0 bases to trimming and J lost 2 bases, with 15 bases between them. The chain's CDR3 is CASSQDPTVPPTDTQYF. In DNA, the CDR3 is TGCGCCAGCAGCCAAGATCCGACAGTACCACCCACAGATACGCAGTATTTT.

V is TRBV6-1 and J is TRBJ2-1, with TRBD1 matching over 9 bases. The germline gives CDR1 MNHNS, CDR2 SASEGT. V shed 7 bases and J 2 bases; nucleotides not matched to a gene: 6. CDR3 length: 15 residues. The CDR3 protein is CASNPGQGAYNEQFF. DNA of the CDR3: TGTGCCAGCAACCCGGGACAGGGTGCCTACAATGAGCAGTTCTTC.

The V gene is TRBV27, the J gene TRBJ2-1; 13 bases are shared with TRBD2. The germline CDR1 and CDR2 sequences are MNHEY and SMNVEV (reference sequence). V was clipped by 6 bases and J by 9 bases; unmatched bases: 8. The CDR3 extends over 15 amino acids. DNA for the CDR3: TGTGCCAGCAGGCTAGGGACTAGCGGGAATGGTGAGCAGTTCTTC. Translation gives CASRLGTSGNGEQFF.

The chain employs TRBV9 and TRBJ2-2; D is uncertain. This CDR3 contains 14 residues. CDR1 is SGDLS and CDR2 is YYNGEE in the germline V gene. The V end was cut by 0 bases, the J end by 6 bases, with 9 bases between. DNA for the CDR3: TGTGCCAGCAGCGTAGTTCAGTTCCCCGGGGAGCTGTTTTTT. Amino acids: CASSVVQFPGELFF.

V gene TRBV19 combines with J gene TRBJ2-2; a possible D gene is TRBD1 (6 bases). This CDR3 is 14 amino acids long. The germline V and J ends were trimmed by 7 bases and 7 bases, with 16 bases remaining between them. Germline values: CDR1 LNHDA, CDR2 SQIVND (reference sequence). As DNA, the CDR3 is TGTGCCAGTACAACCGGCAGGGGCATCGGGGAGCTGTTTTTT. Translated, it gives CASTTGRGIGELFF.

The sample holds a few counts of this clone. The V and J genes are TRBV6-1 and TRBJ1-1; TRBD1 might be the D (6 bases). The germline gives CDR1 MNHNS, CDR2 SASEGT. Trimming removed 7 bases at V and 8 bases at J, with 8 bases between. This CDR3 is built from 10 residues. CDR3: CASNRDEAFF. The CDR3 DNA sequence: TGTGCCAGCAACAGGGACGAAGCTTTCTTT.

The J gene is TRBJ1-2, the V gene TRBV11-2; D is unresolved. Germline V gene data show CDR1 as SGHAT and CDR2 as FQNNGV. Trimming removed 3 bases at V and 4 bases at J, with 9 bases between. The CDR3 sequence is 13 residues long. The chain's CDR3 is CASSFAGIYGYTF. CDR3 nucleotides: TGTGCCAGCAGCTTTGCGGGGATCTATGGCTACACCTTC.

The chain combines TRBV7-9 with TRBJ2-5, with D possibly being TRBD1 (6 bases). Trimming pared 2 bases from V and 2 bases from J, leaving 12 bases between. Germline CDR1 SEHNR, CDR2 FQNEAQ (reference sequence). The CDR3 totals 15 residues. The CDR3 bases are TGTGCCAGCAGCTTAATCTGGACAGCACAAGAGACCCAGTACTTC. It translates to CASSLIWTAQETQYF.

V and J are TRBV7-2 and TRBJ1-2, with D perhaps TRBD1 (6 bases). The CDR3 sequence is 15 residues long. V gave up 1 base and J gave up 7 bases, with 16 bases separating them. Germline V gene data show CDR1 as SGHTA and CDR2 as FQGNSA. CDR3 DNA sequence: TGTGCCAGCAGCTTAGGGGGGCGCAATCGTTTTGGCTACACCTTC. This gives the protein CASSLGGRNRFGYTF.

The chain joins TRBV18 to TRBJ2-1; D is possibly TRBD2 (6 bases). The CDR3 extends over 13 amino acids. Germline-derived CDR1 and CDR2 are KGHSH and LQKENI. Trimming pared 3 bases from V and 8 bases from J, leaving 11 bases between. DNA for the CDR3: TGTGCCAGCTCACCCGTCCCGGGGGATGAGCAGTTCTTC. This sequence encodes CASSPVPGDEQFF.